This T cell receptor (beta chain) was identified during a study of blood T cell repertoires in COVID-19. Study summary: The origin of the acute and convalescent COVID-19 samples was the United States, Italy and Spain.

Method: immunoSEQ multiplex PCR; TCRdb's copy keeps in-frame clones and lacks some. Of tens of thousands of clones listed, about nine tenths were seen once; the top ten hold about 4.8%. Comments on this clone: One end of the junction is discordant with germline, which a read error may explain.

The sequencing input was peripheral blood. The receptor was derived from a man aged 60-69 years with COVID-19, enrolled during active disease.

Written as DNA, the CDR3 is TGTGCTAGCAGCTTCGGGGCAGGGGAGGGCTACGAGCAGTACTTC. This codes for CASSFGAGEGYEQYF. The rearrangement uses TRBV7-7 and TRBJ2-7, with D maybe TRBD2 (7 bases). The CDR3 totals 15 residues. In germline, CDR1 is SSHAT, CDR2 FNYEAQ (reference sequence).